One sample yielded the 15 T cell receptor beta chains listed below, sequenced in a study of T cell clones after liver transplantation. Profiling relied on immunoSEQ multiplex PCR, and the TCRdb table lists in-frame clones only, not all of them. Of roughly 120,000 clones detected, 90% appear once; the ten largest clones hold about 0.8%. This material consisted of CD4+ T cells from blood, taken 12 months after liver transplant. All receptors come from a human patient who received a liver transplant. Part of the T cells may come from the graft donor.

The chain's CDR3 is CASSLGDREADTQYF. The DNA for the CDR3 is TGCGCCAGCAGCTTGGGGGACAGGGAAGCAGATACGCAGTATTTT. This rearrangement joins TRBV5-1 to TRBJ2-3; 9 bases map to TRBD1. The CDR3 loop spans 15 amino acids. The V gene end was trimmed by 0 bases and the J gene end by 4 bases; junction bases not matched to a gene: 3. Germline V gives CDR1 SGHRS, CDR2 YFSETQ.

The J gene is TRBJ2-1, the V gene TRBV5-1; a weak D match, TRBD2 (6 bases). Trimming removed 0 bases at V and 7 bases at J, with 14 bases between. The CDR3 runs 15 residues. Germline V lookup: CDR1 SGHRS, CDR2 YFSETQ. The CDR3 nucleotides read TGCGCCAGCAGCTTGGCTTTTACGGGAGTAAATGAGCAGTTCTTC. This encodes CASSLAFTGVNEQFF.

The rearrangement links TRBV4-3 to TRBJ2-1, with a possible D match to TRBD2 (6 bases). Germline CDR1 is LGHNA and CDR2 is YSLEER. The ends were cut back, 1 base at V and 11 bases at J, with 18 bases in the middle. The CDR3 is made up of 15 amino acids. The CDR3 sequence: CASSQALAMEGKQFF. The CDR3 nucleotides read TGCGCCAGCAGCCAAGCCCTCGCGATGGAGGGTAAGCAGTTCTTC.

This clone has a single count. The chain links TRBV28 to TRBJ1-1; D might be TRBD1 (6 bases). Germline values: CDR1 MDHEN, CDR2 SYDVKM. Between the trimmed V and J ends, which lost 8 bases and 4 bases, there was a span of 17 bases. The length of the CDR3 is 14 residues. This CDR3 is CASSLSPGVTEAFF. CDR3 nucleotides: TGTGCCAGCTCCCTATCCCCAGGGGTCACTGAAGCTTTCTTT.

The J gene is TRBJ2-5, the V gene TRBV19, with D perhaps matching TRBD1 or TRBD2 (5 bases each). This CDR3 spans 15 amino acids. Germline V gives CDR1 LNHDA, CDR2 SQIVND (reference sequence). Trimming cost V 6 bases and J 4 bases, with 18 bases left between them. CDR3 region: CASSGDRPYGETQYF. For the CDR3, the DNA is TGTGCCAGTAGCGGGGACCGGCCCTATGGAGAGACCCAGTACTTC. Together with reference TRBV19 and TRBJ2-5, the CDR3 gives the full variable domain: DGGITQSPKYLFRKEGQNVTLSCEQNLNHDAMYWYRQDPGQGLRLIYYSQIVNDFQKGDIAEGYSVSREKKESFPLTVTSAQKNPTAFYLCASSGDRPYGETQYFGPGTRLLVL.

This chain connects TRBV5-8 to TRBJ1-1; the D is unclear. V gave up 4 bases and J gave up 1 base, with 11 bases separating them. The CDR3 totals 14 residues. Per germline, CDR1 SGHTS and CDR2 YDEGEE. The CDR3 sequence: CASSLVRGNTEAFF. DNA of the CDR3: TGTGCCAGCAGCCTTGTACGTGGGAACACTGAAGCTTTCTTT.

The chain carries TRBV29-1 and TRBJ2-1; TRBD1 matches at 8 bases. V lost 7 bases, J lost 6 bases, and 17 bases stayed unmatched. The CDR3 loop spans 16 amino acids. Germline V gene data show CDR1 as SQVTM and CDR2 as ANQGSEA. CDR3 sequence reads: CSARTAFSGGSNEQFF. The CDR3 region has the DNA TGCAGCGCTAGAACAGCATTTTCAGGGGGCAGCAATGAGCAGTTCTTC.

This chain connects TRBV19 to TRBJ2-3, with 13 bases identical to TRBD2. Unmatched junction bases numbered 7, after V lost 10 bases and J lost 6 bases. Germline CDR1 LNHDA, CDR2 SQIVND (reference sequence). The CDR3 has 14 amino acids. The CDR3, as DNA: TGTGCCACCACGGGACTAGCGGGAACGGATACGCAGTATTTT. Translating it yields CATTGLAGTDTQYF.

To note about this clone: The sample has other DNA sequences that encode this CDR3 too. This sequence joins TRBV7-9 and TRBJ1-2, with D possibly matching TRBD1 (6 bases). Germline V gene lookup returns CDR1 SEHNR and CDR2 FQNEAQ (reference sequence). Trimming removed 5 bases from V and 2 bases from J, with 9 bases in between. The CDR3 extends over 13 amino acids. CDR3 loop: CASSHGQNYGYTF. DNA for the CDR3: TGTGCCAGCAGCCATGGACAGAACTATGGCTACACCTTC. Full variable domain (outside the CDR3, taken from reference TRBV7-9 and TRBJ1-2): DTGVSQNPRHKITKRGQNVTFRCDPISEHNRLYWYRQTLGQGPEFLTYFQNEAQLEKSRLLSDRFSAERPKGSFSTLEIQRTEQGDSAMYLCASSHGQNYGYTFGSGTRLTVV.

A remark on this clone: Its ends do not fully match the called genes, so a read error is possible. The DNA for the CDR3 is TGTGCCAGCAGATTAGGGATAATAAACGATGCGCCTCAGTACTTC. Amino acids: CASRLGIINDAPQYF. The rearrangement uses TRBV7-8 and TRBJ2-7; D uncertain. CDR3 length: 15 residues. Per the germline V gene, CDR1 is SGHVS and CDR2 is FQNEAQ. The entire variable domain, with the rest obtained from reference TRBV7-8 and TRBJ2-7, is as follows: GAGVSQSPRYKVAKRGQDVALRCDPISGHVSLFWYQQALGQGPEFLTYFQNEAQLDKSGLPSDRFFAERPEGSVSTLKIQRTQQEDSAVYLCASRLGIINDAPQYFGPGTRLTVT.

V and J are TRBV7-6 and TRBJ2-3; 12 bases map to TRBD2. The CDR3 sequence is 14 residues long. V gave up 4 bases and J gave up 5 bases; unmatched junction bases: 1. The germline V gene encodes CDR1 SGHVS and CDR2 FNYEAQ. The CDR3 sequence: CASSSGLAGDTQYF. The DNA of the CDR3 is TGTGCCAGCAGCTCGGGACTAGCGGGAGATACGCAGTATTTT.

This clone has just one count. The rearrangement links TRBV5-1 to TRBJ2-5; the D gene is possibly TRBD2 (5 bases). V was pared by 0 bases and J by 4 bases, with 16 bases between. The CDR3 runs to 16 residues. The germline CDR1 and CDR2 sequences are SGHRS and YFSETQ. DNA for the CDR3: TGCGCCAGCAGCTTGGCTCGAGCGGCCTCCGGAGAGACCCAGTACTTC. Residues: CASSLARAASGETQYF.

The chain combines TRBV11-2 with TRBJ1-4; 11 bases map to TRBD1. This CDR3 has 14 amino acids. After removal of 8 bases from V and 6 bases from J, the junction contained 5 bases not matched to a gene. The germline V gene encodes CDR1 SGHAT and CDR2 FQNNGV. CDR3 bases: TGTGCCAGCGGATGGACAGGGGGCCATGAAAAACTGTTTTTT. Translation: CASGWTGGHEKLFF.

The J gene is TRBJ2-7, the V gene TRBV29-1; 7 bases align to TRBD1. Trimming removed 6 bases from V and 0 bases from J; junction bases left unmatched: 2. CDR3 length: 12 residues. Looked up from germline, CDR1 is SQVTM and CDR2 is ANQGSEA. The CDR3 is CSVGDSSYEQYF. CDR3 sequence (DNA): TGCAGCGTAGGGGACAGCTCCTACGAGCAGTACTTC.

J is TRBJ1-2 and V is TRBV28, with no clear D. This CDR3 region has 15 residues. CDR1 MDHEN and CDR2 SYDVKM come from the germline V gene. V lost 2 bases, J lost 7 bases, and 17 bases lay in between. The CDR3 is CASSLNFGVSGGYTF. CDR3 coding DNA: TGTGCCAGCAGTTTAAATTTTGGGGTTTCGGGTGGCTACACCTTC.